This TCR beta chain was recorded in a study of T cells in Graves' hyperthyroidism and ophthalmopathy. Researchers amplified the TCR beta CDR3 regions from RNA transcripts. When the TCR CDR3 underwent first-round RT-PCR, the HTBI primer set was used. TCRdb redid the calling of the multiplex PCR reads with MiXCR, one entry per CDR3 protein. The sample lists a few hundred thousand distinct CDR3 sequences, roughly 25% occurring once. Those with hyperthyroidism were 18 to 65 years old, newly diagnosed, and ill for under 2 months. Any patient presenting with uncontrolled infection, other autoimmune disease, pregnancy or lactation was left out. Notes on the study in general: Blood samples included most of the expanded thyroid clonotypes exceeding 0.001.

Points on this clonotype: Antigen specificity is unknown. This may be a read error: a much more frequent sequence differs by one nucleotide.

The sample consisted of blood. The sequence derives from a man aged 45-65 years with Graves' hyperthyroidism.

This CDR3 is CASSSAGITDEQFF. The CDR3 bases are TGTGCCAGCAGTTCTGCAGGGATTACTGATGAGCAGTTCTTC. The chain couples TRBV28 to TRBJ2-1; D perhaps matches TRBD1 (5 bases). Trimming shortened V by 4 bases and J by 8 bases, and 15 bases separated the two germline ends. The V gene's germline CDR1 is MDHEN and CDR2 SYDVKM. CDR3 length equals 14 residues.